The entry below gives a single TCR beta chain sequence along with its context. Its antigen is undetermined. Thymus tissue for the work was resected from patients undergoing corrective heart surgery. This specimen belongs to a study of human thymus T cells. Broader study findings: Apparent skewing of V and J gene usage characterized both thymic and blood repertoires. Related research described strongly overlapping thymic repertoires in unrelated people.

V lost 5 bases to trimming and J lost 3 bases, with 20 bases between them. Germline V CDR1 and CDR2: SGHTA, FQGNSA. This CDR3 is built from 16 residues. Sequencing was performed with immunoSEQ multiplex PCR; in TCRdb, only in-frame clones are kept and a portion is missing. The sample yields tens of thousands of clones, just over 95% seen once. Sequencing used thymus tissue. The chain carries TRBV7-2 and TRBJ2-7; D is tentatively TRBD1 or TRBD2 (5 bases each). The sequence was obtained from a boy in the first two years of life with a congenital heart defect but otherwise immunologically healthy. CDR3 nucleotides: TGTGCCAGCAGCCCGCCCAAGGGACCGAGGAGCTACGAGCAGTACTTC. Residues: CASSPPKGPRSYEQYF. Filled out from reference TRBV7-2 and TRBJ2-7, the complete variable domain reads GAGVSQSPSNKVTEKGKDVELRCDPISGHTALYWYRQSLGQGLEFLIYFQGNSAPDKSGLPSDRFSAERTGGSVSTLTIQRTQQEDSAVYLCASSPPKGPRSYEQYFGPGTRLTVT.